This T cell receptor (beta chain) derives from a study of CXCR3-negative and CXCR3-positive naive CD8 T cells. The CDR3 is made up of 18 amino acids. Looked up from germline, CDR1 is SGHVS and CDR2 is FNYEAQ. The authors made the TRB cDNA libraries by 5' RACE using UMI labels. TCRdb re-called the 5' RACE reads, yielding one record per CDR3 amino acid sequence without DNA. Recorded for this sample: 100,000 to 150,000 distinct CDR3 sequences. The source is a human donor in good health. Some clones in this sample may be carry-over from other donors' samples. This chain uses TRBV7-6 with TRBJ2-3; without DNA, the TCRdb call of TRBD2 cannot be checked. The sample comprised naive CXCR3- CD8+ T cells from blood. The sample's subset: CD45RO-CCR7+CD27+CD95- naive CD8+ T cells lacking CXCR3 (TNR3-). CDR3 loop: CASSLYPTSGGPSDTQYF.